The 20 T cell receptor beta chains reported below all come from one sample, sequenced in a study of blood T cell repertoires in COVID-19. Repertoires were generated with immunoSEQ multiplex PCR, while TCRdb's copy carries only in-frame clones and drops some. The table has approximately 160,000 clones, 70% to 85% seen once. The sample consisted of peripheral blood. These receptors were taken from a woman aged 45 to 65 in a cohort sampled during active or convalescent COVID-19.

The chain is built from TRBV9 and TRBJ2-5; a possible D gene is TRBD2 (5 bases). Germline lookup yields CDR1 SGDLS and CDR2 YYNGEE. This CDR3 is built from 15 residues. V lost 10 bases to trimming and J lost 5 bases, with 24 bases between them. CDR3 DNA: TGTGCCCCTCGATCACTAAGTGCGTCGGGGGAGACCCAGTACTTC. Translated: CAPRSLSASGETQYF.

The V gene is TRBV7-9, the J gene TRBJ1-4, with 9 nucleotides matching TRBD1. V trimming: 5 bases; J trimming: 6 bases; junction bases outside the gene matches: 10. The CDR3 covers 16 residues. The germline CDR1 and CDR2 sequences are SEHNR and FQNEAQ (reference sequence). The CDR3 bases are TGTGCCAGCAGCCCGACAACAGGGGGCTTATATGAAAAACTGTTTTTT. This translates into CASSPTTGGLYEKLFF.

The rearrangement uses TRBV12-3 or TRBV12-4 and TRBJ1-2; 7 bases are shared with TRBD1. Trimming at V came to 6 bases and at J to 5 bases, leaving 6 bases not matched to a gene. CDR3 length: 13 amino acids. The chain's CDR3 is CASSPTGTYGYTF. Here the CDR3 DNA reads TGTGCCAGCAGCCCGACAGGGACATATGGCTACACCTTC.

This clone occurred a few times. This sequence joins TRBV3-1 (or the pseudogene TRBV3-2) and TRBJ1-6, with TRBD1 matching 7 bases. Germline V lookup: CDR1 LGHDT, CDR2 YNNKEL (reference sequence). With 4 bases clipped from V and 5 bases from J, the junction kept 5 bases outside the gene matches. The CDR3 extends over 15 amino acids. CDR3 amino acids: CASSPRDRDNSPLHF. CDR3 nucleotides: TGTGCCAGCAGCCCCCGGGACAGAGATAATTCACCCCTCCACTTT.

This clone was detected only once. The J gene is TRBJ1-4, the V gene TRBV10-3, with TRBD1 matching 10 bases. Germline V gives CDR1 ENHRY, CDR2 SYGVKD. The trim removed 8 bases at V and 8 bases at J, leaving 11 bases unmatched. This CDR3 comprises 15 residues. The CDR3 loop reads CAIRPGTGAGEKLFF. CDR3 nucleotide sequence: TGTGCCATCCGCCCGGGGACAGGGGCGGGGGAAAAACTGTTTTTT.

The chain recombines TRBV11-2 with TRBJ2-3; D is perhaps TRBD1 (6 bases). The CDR3 is 18 residues long. Germline CDR1 is SGHAT and CDR2 is FQNNGV. V lost 1 base and J 7 bases, leaving 24 bases between the germline ends. The CDR3, as DNA: TGTGCCAGCAGCTTAGGGACAGTTTTCGCGACAGACACGAATACGCAGTATTTT. This sequence encodes CASSLGTVFATDTNTQYF.

This clone showed up just once. This rearrangement joins TRBV5-1 to TRBJ1-1; no firm D call. Trimming removed 4 bases at V and 3 bases at J, with 16 bases between. The CDR3 consists of 15 residues. Germline assignment: CDR1 SGHRS and CDR2 YFSETQ. The CDR3 DNA is TGCGCCAGCAGCCGACAAGGCTCAGACCACACTGAAGCTTTCTTT. Its protein product is CASSRQGSDHTEAFF.

This clone came up once. The CDR3 is CASSVVAGLNNEQFF. The CDR3 nucleotides are TGTGCCAGCAGCGTAGTGGCGGGGCTAAACAATGAGCAGTTCTTC. The chain joins TRBV9 to TRBJ2-1; possible D gene TRBD2, 6 bases. The germline V and J ends were trimmed by 0 bases and 5 bases, with 12 bases remaining between them. The germline gives CDR1 SGDLS, CDR2 YYNGEE. The CDR3 has 15 residues.

The CDR3 DNA is TGTGCCAGCTCACCAAGACAGTTCTCTGGAAACACCATATATTTT. Residues: CASSPRQFSGNTIYF. The chain links TRBV18 to TRBJ1-3, with D possibly matching TRBD1 (5 bases). Looked up from germline, CDR1 is KGHSH and CDR2 is LQKENI. The CDR3 contains 15 residues. Deletions cut 2 bases from V and 0 bases from J, with 8 bases between.

The V and J genes are TRBV28 and TRBJ1-3; 11 bases fit TRBD1. V was pared by 7 bases and J by 9 bases, with 2 bases of the junction left unmatched. CDR1 and CDR2 from the germline V gene are MDHEN and SYDVKM. The CDR3 is 12 residues long. In DNA, the CDR3 is TGTGCCAGCAAGGGACAGGGGGTCACCATATATTTT. Amino acid sequence: CASKGQGVTIYF.

The chain links TRBV7-2 to TRBJ2-5, with a weak D call TRBD1 (6 bases). From germline, CDR1 is SGHTA and CDR2 FQGNSA. This CDR3 is built from 11 residues. V lost 8 bases and J lost 7, with 11 bases in between. CDR3 in amino acids: CASGAGATQYF. CDR3 bases: TGTGCCAGCGGGGCAGGGGCGACCCAGTACTTC.

This chain links TRBV6-5 with TRBJ1-1; 7 nucleotides align to TRBD1. Germline CDR1 and CDR2: MNHEY and SVGAGI. V gave up 5 bases and J gave up 4 bases; unmatched junction bases: 4. The CDR3 length is 13 residues. CDR3 sequence reads: CASSHRQGTEAFF. DNA of the CDR3: TGTGCCAGCAGTCATCGACAGGGCACTGAAGCTTTCTTT.

V usage is TRBV7-3 and J usage is TRBJ2-1, with TRBD2 identical over 7 bases. J was trimmed by 5 bases and V by 4 bases; bases with no gene match: 5. Germline assignment: CDR1 SGHTA and CDR2 FQGTGA. This CDR3 spans 14 amino acids. As DNA, the CDR3 is TGTGCCAGCAGCTCAAGCGGGAATGACAATGAGCAGTTCTTC. This sequence encodes CASSSSGNDNEQFF.

The V gene is TRBV15, the J gene TRBJ1-5; TRBD1 matches 7 bases. The CDR3 has 17 amino acids. The V and J ends lost 1 base and 4 bases, in that order; junction bases with no gene match: 10. Germline-derived CDR1 and CDR2 are LNHNV and YYDKDF (reference sequence). CDR3 sequence: CATSRASGGTVNQPQHF. The CDR3 nucleotides read TGTGCCACCAGCAGAGCCTCGGGGGGGACAGTTAATCAGCCCCAGCATTTT.

CDR3 residues: CASSLSGGPLSEQFF. The CDR3 coding sequence is TGTGCCAGCAGCTTGTCAGGGGGCCCTTTAAGTGAGCAGTTCTTC. This chain connects TRBV5-5 to TRBJ2-1; 8 nucleotides line up with TRBD1. The CDR3 extends over 15 amino acids. The V gene's germline CDR1 is SGHKS and CDR2 YYEKEE (reference sequence). V shed 1 base, J shed 9 bases, and the junction held 9 bases outside the gene matches.

J is TRBJ2-2 and V is TRBV11-1; 10 bases align to TRBD1. In germline, CDR1 is SGHAT, CDR2 FQDESV (reference sequence). CDR3 length equals 16 residues. V was pared by 6 bases and J by 0 bases, with 4 bases of the junction left unmatched. CDR3 in amino acids: CASSRGQGANTGELFF. The CDR3 DNA reads TGTGCCAGCAGTCGTGGACAGGGGGCGAACACCGGGGAGCTGTTTTTT.

The chain links TRBV27 to TRBJ1-2, with D possibly being TRBD1 (6 bases). The CDR3 contains 15 residues. The ends were cut back, 3 bases at V and 6 bases at J, with 17 bases in the middle. Germline V gene sequence: CDR1 MNHEY, CDR2 SMNVEV (reference sequence). The CDR3, as DNA: TGTGCCAGCAGTTTCGGGGCAGGGGTCCAGGATGGCTACACCTTC. Amino acid sequence: CASSFGAGVQDGYTF.

The chain combines TRBV3-1 (or the pseudogene TRBV3-2) with TRBJ2-2, with a weak D call TRBD1 (6 bases). There are 13 residues in the CDR3. V shed 5 bases and J shed 6 bases, with 10 bases lying between them. CDR1 and CDR2 (germline): LGHDT, YNNKEL (reference sequence). This chain's CDR3 is CASSATGPGELFF. CDR3 bases: TGTGCCAGCAGCGCTACAGGGCCCGGGGAGCTGTTTTTT.

V usage is TRBV3-1 (or the pseudogene TRBV3-2) and J usage is TRBJ2-5; 12 positions agree with TRBD1. There are 17 residues in the CDR3. Germline CDR1 reads LGHDT; CDR2 reads YNNKEL (reference sequence). J was trimmed by 1 base and V by 0 bases; bases with no gene match: 3. The CDR3 DNA sequence: TGTGCCAGCAGCCAAGACCGGGACAGGGGGCTCCAAGAGACCCAGTACTTC. This translates into CASSQDRDRGLQETQYF.

In its sample, this clone was seen a few times. Distinct nucleotide sequences in the sample also encode this CDR3. This chain uses TRBV27 with TRBJ2-2; D is perhaps TRBD1 (5 bases). The V end lost 6 bases, the J end lost 3 bases, and 5 bases lay between the germline ends. Germline CDR1 is MNHEY and CDR2 is SMNVEV (reference sequence). The CDR3 is 12 residues long. CDR3 sequence: CASSRDTGELFF. CDR3 sequence (DNA): TGTGCCAGCAGCAGGGACACCGGGGAGCTGTTTTTT.